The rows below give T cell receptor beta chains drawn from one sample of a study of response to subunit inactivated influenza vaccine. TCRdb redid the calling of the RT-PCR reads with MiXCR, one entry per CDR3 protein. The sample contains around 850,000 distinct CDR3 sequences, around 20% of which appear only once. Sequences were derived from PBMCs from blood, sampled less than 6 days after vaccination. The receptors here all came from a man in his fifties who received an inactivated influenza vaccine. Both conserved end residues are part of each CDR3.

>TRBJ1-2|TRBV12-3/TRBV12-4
CASSSSNLYGYTF
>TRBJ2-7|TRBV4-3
CASSRGLAGDLYEQYF
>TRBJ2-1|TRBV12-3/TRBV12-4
CAIRDSQNEQFF
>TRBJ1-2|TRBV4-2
CASSQEGGTESYGYTF
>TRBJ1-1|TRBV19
CASTAGLTNTEAFF
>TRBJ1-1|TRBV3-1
CASSPRDRTTEAFF
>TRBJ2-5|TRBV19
CASSVDHAQETQYF
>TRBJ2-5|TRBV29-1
CSVLDRGTQETQYF
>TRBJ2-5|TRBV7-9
CASSSPGQGKETQYF
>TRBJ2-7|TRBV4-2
CASSQAFGDEQYF
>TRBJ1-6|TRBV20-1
CSATDPRDGLFSPLHF
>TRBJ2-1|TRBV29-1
CSLRERPNEQFF
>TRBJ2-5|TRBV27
CASSPSPGEKETQYF
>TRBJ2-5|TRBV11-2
CASSDPGTAQETQYF
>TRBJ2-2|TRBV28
CASSTSFIGTSGSFRELFF
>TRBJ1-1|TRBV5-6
CASSLLQGARIMNTEAFF
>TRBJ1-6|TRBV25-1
CASSESALRGSPLHF